A single TCR beta chain is shown here with its context. TCRdb's copy holds only in-frame clones and misses some; the assay was immunoSEQ multiplex PCR. The data contain some 120,000 clones, around 86% of them seen just once; the ten biggest clones take up more than 6.5%. The germline gives CDR1 MNHEY, CDR2 SVGAGI. CDR3 size: 15 residues. Trimming shortened V by 6 bases and J by 0 bases, and 12 bases separated the two germline ends. The data stem from a study of control samples from healthy donors and cancer patients. The gene calls are TRBV6-5 and TRBJ2-1, with D perhaps TRBD2 (5 bases). The sample comprised blood. The origin of this receptor is a man in his forties in good health. DNA for the CDR3: TGTGCCAGCAGCTCGGACTCGAGCTCCTACAATGAGCAGTTCTTC. This translates into CASSSDSSSYNEQFF.